This T cell receptor beta chain was recovered during a study of T cells in Graves' hyperthyroidism and ophthalmopathy. Findings and caveats of the study: Stable hyperthyroidism was told apart from ophthalmopathy by a model built on 13 V-J features. Most thyroid clonotypes expanded above 0.001 appeared in blood too.

Concerning this clonotype: The antigen is not known.

Researchers took RNA transcripts and amplified the TCR beta CDR3 regions from them. A first-round RT-PCR of the TCR CDR3 used the HTBI primer set. TCRdb re-called the multiplex PCR reads with MiXCR, one entry per CDR3 protein. The sample lists 500,000 to 650,000 distinct CDR3 sequences, around 15% seen once, with around 13% in the top ten. This TCR was recovered from a woman aged 40-49 years with Graves' hyperthyroidism. The material sequenced was blood.

CDR3 loop: CASSLVQGARIYGYTF. In DNA, the CDR3 is TGTGCCAGCAGCTTAGTACAGGGGGCGCGGATCTATGGCTACACCTTC. The chain joins TRBV7-2 to TRBJ1-2; 9 bases match TRBD1. CDR1 and CDR2 from the germline V gene are SGHTA and FQGNSA. With V trimmed by 1 base and J by 4 bases, 7 bases remained unmatched. The CDR3 covers 16 residues.